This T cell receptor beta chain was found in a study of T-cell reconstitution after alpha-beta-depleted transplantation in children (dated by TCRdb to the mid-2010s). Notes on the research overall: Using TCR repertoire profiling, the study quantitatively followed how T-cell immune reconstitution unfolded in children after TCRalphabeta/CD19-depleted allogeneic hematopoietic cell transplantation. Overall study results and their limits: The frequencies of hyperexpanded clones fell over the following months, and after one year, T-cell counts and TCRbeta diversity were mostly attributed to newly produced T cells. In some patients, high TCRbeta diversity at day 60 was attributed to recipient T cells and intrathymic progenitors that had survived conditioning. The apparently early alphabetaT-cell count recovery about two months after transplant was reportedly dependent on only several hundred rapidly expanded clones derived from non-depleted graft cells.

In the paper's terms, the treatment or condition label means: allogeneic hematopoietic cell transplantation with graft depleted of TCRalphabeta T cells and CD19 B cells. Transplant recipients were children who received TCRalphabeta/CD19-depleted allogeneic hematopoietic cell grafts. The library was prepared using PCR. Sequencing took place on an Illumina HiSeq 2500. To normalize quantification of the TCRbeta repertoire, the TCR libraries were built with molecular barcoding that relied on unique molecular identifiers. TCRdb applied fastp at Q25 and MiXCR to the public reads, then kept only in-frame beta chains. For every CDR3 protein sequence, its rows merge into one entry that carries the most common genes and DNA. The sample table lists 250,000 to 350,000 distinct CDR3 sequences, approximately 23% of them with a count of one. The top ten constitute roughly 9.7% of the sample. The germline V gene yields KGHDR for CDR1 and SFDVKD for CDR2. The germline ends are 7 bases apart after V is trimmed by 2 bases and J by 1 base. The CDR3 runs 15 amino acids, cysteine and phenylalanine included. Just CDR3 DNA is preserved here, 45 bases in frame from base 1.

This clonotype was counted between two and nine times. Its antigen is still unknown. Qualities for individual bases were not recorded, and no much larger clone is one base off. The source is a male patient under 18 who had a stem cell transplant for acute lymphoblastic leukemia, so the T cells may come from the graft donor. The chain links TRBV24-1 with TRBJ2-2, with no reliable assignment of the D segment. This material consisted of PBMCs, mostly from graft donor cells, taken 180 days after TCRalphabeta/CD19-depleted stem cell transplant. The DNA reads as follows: TGTGCCACCAGTGATTCTTGGGTGAACACCGGGGAGCTGTTTTTT. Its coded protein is CATSDSWVNTGELFF.